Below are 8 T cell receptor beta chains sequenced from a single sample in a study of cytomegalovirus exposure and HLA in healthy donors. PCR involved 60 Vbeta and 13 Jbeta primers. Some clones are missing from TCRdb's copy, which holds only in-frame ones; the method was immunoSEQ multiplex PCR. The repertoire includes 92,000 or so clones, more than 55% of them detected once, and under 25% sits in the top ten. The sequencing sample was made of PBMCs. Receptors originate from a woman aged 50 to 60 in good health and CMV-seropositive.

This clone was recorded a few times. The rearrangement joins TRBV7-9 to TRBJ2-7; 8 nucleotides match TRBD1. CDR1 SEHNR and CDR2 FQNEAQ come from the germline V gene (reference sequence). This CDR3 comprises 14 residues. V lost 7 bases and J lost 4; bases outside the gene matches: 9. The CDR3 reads CASMLTGVEYEQYF. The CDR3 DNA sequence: TGTGCCAGCATGCTGACAGGGGTCGAGTACGAGCAGTACTTC.

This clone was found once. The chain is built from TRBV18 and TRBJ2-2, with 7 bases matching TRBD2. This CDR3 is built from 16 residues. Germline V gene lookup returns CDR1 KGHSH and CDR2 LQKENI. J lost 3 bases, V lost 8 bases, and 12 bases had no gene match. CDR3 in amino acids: CASRKGPGGDTGELFF. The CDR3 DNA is TGTGCCAGCCGAAAAGGACCTGGGGGGGACACCGGGGAGCTGTTTTTT.

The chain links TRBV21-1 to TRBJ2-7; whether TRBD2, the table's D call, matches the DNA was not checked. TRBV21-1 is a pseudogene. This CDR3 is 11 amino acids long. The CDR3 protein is CASSKVREQYF. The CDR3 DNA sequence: TGTGCCAGCAGCAAAGTTCGCGAGCAGTACTTC.

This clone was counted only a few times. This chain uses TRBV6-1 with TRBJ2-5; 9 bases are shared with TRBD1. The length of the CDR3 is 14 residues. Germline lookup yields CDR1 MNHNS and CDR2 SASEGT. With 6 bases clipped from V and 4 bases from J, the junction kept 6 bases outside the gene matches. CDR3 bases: TGTGCCAGCAGCACAGGGGGCGCGGGAGAGACCCAGTACTTC. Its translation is CASSTGGAGETQYF.

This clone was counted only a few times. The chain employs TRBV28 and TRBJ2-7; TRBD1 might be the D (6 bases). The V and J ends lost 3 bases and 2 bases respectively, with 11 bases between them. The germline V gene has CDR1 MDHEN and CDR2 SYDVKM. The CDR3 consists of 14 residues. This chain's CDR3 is CASSFRGQTYEQYF. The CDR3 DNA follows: TGTGCCAGCAGTTTTAGAGGACAGACCTACGAGCAGTACTTC.

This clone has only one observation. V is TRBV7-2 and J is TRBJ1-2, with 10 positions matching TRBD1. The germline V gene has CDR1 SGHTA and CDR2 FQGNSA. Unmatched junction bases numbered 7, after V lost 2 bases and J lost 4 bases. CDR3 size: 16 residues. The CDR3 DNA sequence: TGTGCCAGCAGCTTATGGGGACAGGGGCCAGGCTATGGCTACACCTTC. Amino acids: CASSLWGQGPGYGYTF.

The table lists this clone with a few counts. Here the CDR3 reads CASRQTELNNEQFF. CDR3 sequence (DNA): TGTGCCAGCAGACAGACAGAGTTAAACAATGAGCAGTTCTTC. This chain connects TRBV28 to TRBJ2-1, with D tentatively TRBD1 (5 bases). Trimming pared 6 bases from V and 5 bases from J, leaving 14 bases between. Per the germline V gene, CDR1 is MDHEN and CDR2 is SYDVKM. The CDR3 consists of 14 residues.

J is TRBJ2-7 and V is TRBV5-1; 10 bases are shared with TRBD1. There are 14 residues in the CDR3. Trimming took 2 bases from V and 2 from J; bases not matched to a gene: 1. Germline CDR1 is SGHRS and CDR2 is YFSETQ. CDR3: CASSLGTGAYEQYF. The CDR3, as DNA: TGCGCCAGCAGCTTAGGGACAGGGGCCTACGAGCAGTACTTC.